The T cell receptor beta chain under discussion was sequenced for a study of cytomegalovirus exposure and HLA in healthy donors. This clone was seen more than once but under ten times. With 60 Vbeta and 13 Jbeta primers, the PCR was carried out. TCRdb's copy holds only in-frame clones and misses some; the assay was immunoSEQ multiplex PCR. Of roughly 120,000 clones in the sample, around 8.5% were seen once. CDR1 and CDR2 from the germline V gene are SGHTA and FQGNSA. The CDR3 consists of 15 residues. V dropped 5 bases and J dropped 0 bases, with 10 bases sitting between them. What was sequenced was PBMCs. The receptor's source is a man in his forties or fifties in good health and CMV-seronegative. The genes are TRBV7-2 and TRBJ1-4; no firm D call. The CDR3 bases are TGTGCCAGCAGCGCCGAAAGAGCAACTAATGAAAAACTGTTTTTT. It encodes CASSAERATNEKLFF.